This TCR beta chain was profiled in a study of blood T cell repertoires in COVID-19. Study summary: COVID-19 samples collected from the United States, Italy and Spain covered acute and convalescent phases.

Original handling: Nucleated cell number was recorded as an estimate derived from reference gene primer amplification. Clones were read by immunoSEQ multiplex PCR, and TCRdb kept only the in-frame ones, dropping some. V, J and clone size are those of that table, while D and trimming were read from the DNA. The sample shows about 88,000 clones, approximately 91% of them seen only once. V shed 4 bases, J shed 9 bases, and the junction held 6 bases outside the gene matches. Germline CDR1 is SGHNT and CDR2 is YENEEA. The CDR3 has 14 residues. The rearrangement joins TRBV11-3 to TRBJ1-6; TRBD1 aligns across 7 bases. Material: peripheral blood. This TCR was recovered from a man between 60 and 75 years old with acute or convalescent COVID-19. The DNA for the CDR3 is TGTGCCAGCAGCTACGGGACAGAGGGTTCACCCCTCCACTTT. As protein: CASSYGTEGSPLHF. The full variable domain, its missing parts supplied by reference TRBV11-3 and TRBJ1-6, is EAGVVQSPRYKIIEKKQPVAFWCNPISGHNTLYWYLQNLGQGPELLIRYENEEAVDDSQLPKDRFSAERLKGVDSTLKIQPAELGDSAVYLCASSYGTEGSPLHFGNGTRLTVT.